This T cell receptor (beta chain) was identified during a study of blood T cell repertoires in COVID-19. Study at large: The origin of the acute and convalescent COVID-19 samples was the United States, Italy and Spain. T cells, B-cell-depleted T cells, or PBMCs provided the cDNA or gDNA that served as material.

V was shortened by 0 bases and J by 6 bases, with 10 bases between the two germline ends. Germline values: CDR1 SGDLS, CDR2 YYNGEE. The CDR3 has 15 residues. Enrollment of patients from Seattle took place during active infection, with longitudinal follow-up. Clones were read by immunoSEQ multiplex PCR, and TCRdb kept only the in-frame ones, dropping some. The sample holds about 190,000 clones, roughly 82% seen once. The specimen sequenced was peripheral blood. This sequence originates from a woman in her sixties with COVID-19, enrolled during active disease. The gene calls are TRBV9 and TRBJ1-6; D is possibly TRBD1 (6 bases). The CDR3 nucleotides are TGTGCCAGCAGCGTAGCGGGACAAAGTAATTCACCCCTCCACTTT. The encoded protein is CASSVAGQSNSPLHF. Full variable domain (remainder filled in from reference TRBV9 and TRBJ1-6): DSGVTQTPKHLITATGQRVTLRCSPRSGDLSVYWYQQSLDQGLQFLIQYYNGEERAKGNILERFSAQQFPDLHSELNLSSLELGDSALYFCASSVAGQSNSPLHFGNGTRLTVT.